This TCR beta chain emerged from a study of cytomegalovirus exposure and HLA in healthy donors. At the level of the study: Ancestry clustering placed more than 65% of about 400 genotyped donors in the Caucasian-associated cluster.

General study findings and limits: Reported findings show TCR beta sequences accurately forecast HLA-A and HLA-B alleles in most subjects.

Germline V gene sequence: CDR1 MNHEY, CDR2 SMNVEV (reference sequence). V gave up 4 bases and J gave up 5 bases, with 17 bases separating them. CDR3 length: 16 residues. The PCR employed 60 Vbeta primers together with 13 Jbeta primers. Profiled with immunoSEQ multiplex PCR; TCRdb holds only in-frame clones, not every one. The sample comprises about 130,000 clones, around two thirds of which are singletons, and approximately 2.9% rests with the top ten. About this clone itself: What it binds is unknown.

The chain combines TRBV27 with TRBJ2-2, with D possibly matching TRBD2 (6 bases). The sample taken for sequencing was PBMCs. The source of this sequence is a human donor in good health. In DNA, the CDR3 is TGTGCCAGCAGTTACCCGGACCATCGGGGGACCGGGGAGCTGTTTTTT. As protein: CASSYPDHRGTGELFF.